A selection of T cell receptor beta chains follows, all from one sample in a study of cytomegalovirus exposure and HLA in healthy donors. Repertoires were generated with immunoSEQ multiplex PCR, while TCRdb's copy carries only in-frame clones and drops some. The data show about 220,000 clones, more than 65% seen once. The source material was PBMCs. Receptor source: a man between 18 and 29 years old in good health and CMV-seronegative. The CDR3 runs from the conserved cysteine through the conserved F or W. D genes are given only for firm matches. Clone size is given for some rows only: seen once, a few or many times, or a class if the clone is expanded.

d_call j_call clone_size v_call cdr3_nt cdr3_aa
TRBD1 TRBJ2-2 NA TRBV7-6 TGTGCCAGCAGCTATTCGAACTTCCGGAGACAGGGTCTCCGCACCGGGGAGCTGTTTTTT CASSYSNFRRQGLRTGELFF
NA TRBJ2-7 NA TRBV13 TGTGCCAGCAGCATACGACAGGTCCAATCTTACGAGCAGTACTTC CASSIRQVQSYEQYF
NA TRBJ2-3 NA TRBV6-4 TGTGCCAGCAGTGTCCAGTATGGCACAGATACGCAGTATTTT CASSVQYGTDTQYF
NA TRBJ1-4 NA TRBV5-1 TGCGCCAGCAGGACAGGCCGAGGAGAGGAAAAACTGTTTTTT CASRTGRGEEKLFF
NA TRBJ1-3 NA TRBV6-5 TGTGCCAGCAGGCAGCAGGGTTCTTGGGACACCATATATTTT CASRQQGSWDTIYF
TRBD2 TRBJ2-5 NA TRBV2 TGTGCCAGCACAGGGGGACGGACTAGCGGGAGGTTCGTAGAGACCCAGTACTTC CASTGGRTSGRFVETQYF
TRBD1 TRBJ1-2 NA TRBV7-9 TGTGCCAGTCTCCGGGACAGGGGTGGCTACACCTTC CASLRDRGGYTF
TRBD2 TRBJ2-7 NA TRBV25-1 TGTGCCAGCAGTGGGGGCCCAGCGGGAAATACCTACGAGCAGTACTTC CASSGGPAGNTYEQYF
TRBD1 TRBJ1-5 NA TRBV29-1 TGCAGCGTCCAACAGGGGGTCGGCAATCAGCCCCAGCATTTT CSVQQGVGNQPQHF
TRBD2 TRBJ2-7 few TRBV28 TGTGCCAGCAGTGGGACTAGCGGATCCTACGAGCAGTACTTC CASSGTSGSYEQYF
TRBD1 TRBJ1-4 NA TRBV6-5 TGTGCCGGCAGTTACACACGACAGGGCGAAAAACTGTTTTTT CAGSYTRQGEKLFF
TRBD2 TRBJ2-7 few TRBV4-1 TGCGCCAGCAGCCAAGTTTCGGGAGGGTTGGGCGAGCAGTACTTC CASSQVSGGLGEQYF
TRBD2 TRBJ2-2 NA TRBV2 TGTGCCAGCAGGATTGCTAGCGGGAGGGCCCCCGGGGAGCTGTTTTTT CASRIASGRAPGELFF
TRBD1 TRBJ1-1 NA TRBV2 TGTGCCAGCAGGAGACAGGGGGACGGAATCCTCACTGAAGCTTTCTTT CASRRQGDGILTEAFF
NA TRBJ2-3 NA TRBV19 TGTGCCAGTAGTATAGATCGACGGGGCACAGATACGCAGTATTTT CASSIDRRGTDTQYF
NA TRBJ2-7 few TRBV4-2 TGTGCCAGCAGCCAGAGGGCTGGCTACGAGCAGTACTTC CASSQRAGYEQYF
NA TRBJ2-7 NA TRBV2 TGTGCCAGCGGGAGTGGAGGCGAGCAGTACTTC CASGSGGEQYF
NA TRBJ2-7 NA TRBV25-1 TGTGCCATCCGGGACAACTCCTACGAGCAGTACTTC CAIRDNSYEQYF
TRBD2 TRBJ2-5 NA TRBV10-2 TGCGCCAGCAGTGAGACGGGACTAGCGGGGGAAGAGACCCAGTACTTC CASSETGLAGEETQYF
TRBD1 TRBJ2-7 NA TRBV18 TGTGCCAGCGCCTCCGGGACAGGGCTAAACGAGCAGTACTTC CASASGTGLNEQYF
TRBD2 TRBJ2-5 NA TRBV5-1 TGCGCCAGCAGCTTGTTCCTAGCGGGAGAGACCCAGTACTTC CASSLFLAGETQYF
NA TRBJ2-7 few TRBV5-1 TGCGCCAGCAGCCCCCTAGGCACTTACTACGAGCAGTACTTC CASSPLGTYYEQYF
NA TRBJ2-3 once TRBV10-2 TGCGCCAGCAGTCCTCAAGGGGCAAGCACAGATACGCAGTATTTT CASSPQGASTDTQYF
NA TRBJ2-2 few TRBV19 TGTGCCAGTAGTATACGGGAGCACGGGGAGCTGTTTTTT CASSIREHGELFF
NA TRBJ2-5 NA TRBV10-3 TGTGCCATCAGTGGAGATAGAGGAGGCCAAGAGACCCAGTACTTC CAISGDRGGQETQYF
NA TRBJ2-1 few TRBV19 TGTGCCAGTAGTATCGGGAGCCGGAGTATCGTGCAGTTCTTC CASSIGSRSIVQFF
NA TRBJ2-1 NA TRBV5-6 TGTGCCAGCAGCCGAACCGGGACTGTCGATGAGCAGTTCTTC CASSRTGTVDEQFF